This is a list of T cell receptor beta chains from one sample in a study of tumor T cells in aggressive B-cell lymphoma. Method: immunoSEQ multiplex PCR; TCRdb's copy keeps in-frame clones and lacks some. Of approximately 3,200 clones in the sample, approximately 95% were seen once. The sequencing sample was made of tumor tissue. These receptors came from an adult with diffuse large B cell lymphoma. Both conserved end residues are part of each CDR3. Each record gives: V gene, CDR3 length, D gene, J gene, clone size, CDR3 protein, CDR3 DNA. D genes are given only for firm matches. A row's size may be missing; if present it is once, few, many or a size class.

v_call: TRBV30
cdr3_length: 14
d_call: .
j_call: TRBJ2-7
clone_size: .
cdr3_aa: CAWSTSRFSYEQYF
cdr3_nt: TGTGCCTGGAGTACCTCACGCTTCTCCTACGAGCAGTACTTC

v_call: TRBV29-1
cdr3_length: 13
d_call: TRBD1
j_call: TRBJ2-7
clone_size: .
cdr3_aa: CSVLAGTGVEQYF
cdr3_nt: TGCAGCGTTTTGGCTGGGACAGGGGTCGAGCAGTACTTC

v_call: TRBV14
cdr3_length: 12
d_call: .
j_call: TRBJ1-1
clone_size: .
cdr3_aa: CASSQDRFTAFF
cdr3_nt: TGTGCCAGCAGCCAAGACAGGTTTACGGCTTTCTTT

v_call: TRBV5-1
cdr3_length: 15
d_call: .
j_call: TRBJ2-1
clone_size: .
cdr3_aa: CASSVLSRTYNEQFF
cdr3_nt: TGCGCCAGCAGTGTTCTTTCGCGGACTTACAATGAGCAGTTCTTC

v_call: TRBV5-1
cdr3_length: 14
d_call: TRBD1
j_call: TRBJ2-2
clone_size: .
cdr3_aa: CASSPDRVPGELFF
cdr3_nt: TGCGCCAGCAGCCCCGACAGGGTACCCGGGGAGCTGTTTTTT

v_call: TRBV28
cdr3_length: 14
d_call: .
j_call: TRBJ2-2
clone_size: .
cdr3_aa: CASSSPTVAGELFF
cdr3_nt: TGTGCCAGCAGTTCTCCGACAGTCGCCGGGGAGCTGTTTTTT

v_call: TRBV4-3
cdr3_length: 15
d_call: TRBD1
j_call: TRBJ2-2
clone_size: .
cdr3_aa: CASSPGQANTGELFF
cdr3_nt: TGCGCCAGCAGCCCGGGACAGGCGAACACCGGGGAGCTGTTTTTT

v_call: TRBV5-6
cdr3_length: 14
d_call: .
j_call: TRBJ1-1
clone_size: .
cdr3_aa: CASSLVHGVTEAFF
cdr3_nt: TGTGCCAGCAGCTTGGTACACGGGGTCACTGAAGCTTTCTTT

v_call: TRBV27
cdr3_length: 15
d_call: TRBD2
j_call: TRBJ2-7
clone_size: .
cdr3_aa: CASSFQTSGTYEQYF
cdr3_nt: TGTGCCAGCAGTTTCCAGACTAGCGGGACCTACGAGCAGTACTTC

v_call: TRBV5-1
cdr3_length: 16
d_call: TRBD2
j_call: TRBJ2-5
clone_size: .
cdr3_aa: CASSLSGLAAQETQYF
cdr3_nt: TGCGCCAGCAGCTTGTCTGGACTAGCGGCCCAAGAGACCCAGTACTTC

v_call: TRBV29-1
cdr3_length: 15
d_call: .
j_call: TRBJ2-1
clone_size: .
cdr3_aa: CSVPKGGQLHNEQFF
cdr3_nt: TGCAGCGTCCCGAAGGGAGGTCAGCTCCACAATGAGCAGTTCTTC

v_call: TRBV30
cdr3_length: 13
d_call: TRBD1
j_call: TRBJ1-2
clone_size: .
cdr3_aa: CAWQTGAGGGYTF
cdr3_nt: TGTGCCTGGCAGACAGGGGCCGGGGGTGGCTACACCTTC

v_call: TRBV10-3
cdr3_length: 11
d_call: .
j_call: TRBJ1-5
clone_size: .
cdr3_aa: CAIIFFQPQHF
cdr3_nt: TGTGCCATCATATTCTTTCAGCCCCAGCATTTT

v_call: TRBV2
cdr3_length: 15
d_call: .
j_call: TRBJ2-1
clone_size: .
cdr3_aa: CASSADPWVGDEQFF
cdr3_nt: TGTGCCAGCAGCGCCGACCCGTGGGTCGGGGATGAGCAGTTCTTC

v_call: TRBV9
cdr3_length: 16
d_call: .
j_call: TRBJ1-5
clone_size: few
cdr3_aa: CASSVDSLGNNRPQHF
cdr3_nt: TGTGCCAGCAGCGTAGACAGCCTCGGAAACAATAGGCCCCAGCATTTT

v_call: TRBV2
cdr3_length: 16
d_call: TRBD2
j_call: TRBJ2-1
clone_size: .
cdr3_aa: CASSEGSGRTYNEQFF
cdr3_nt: TGTGCCAGCAGTGAAGGGAGCGGGAGGACCTACAATGAGCAGTTCTTC

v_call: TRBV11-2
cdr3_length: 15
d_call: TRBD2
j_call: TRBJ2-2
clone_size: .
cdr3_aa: CASSLGTSGAGELFF
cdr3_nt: TGTGCCAGCAGCTTAGGGACTAGCGGGGCCGGGGAGCTGTTTTTT

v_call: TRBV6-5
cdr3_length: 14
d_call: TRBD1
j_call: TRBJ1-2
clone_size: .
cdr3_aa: CASRGTGTFHGYTF
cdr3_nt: TGTGCCAGCAGGGGGACAGGGACCTTTCATGGCTACACCTTC

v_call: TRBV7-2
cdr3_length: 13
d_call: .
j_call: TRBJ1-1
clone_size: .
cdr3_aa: CASSLGPRAEAFF
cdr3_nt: TGTGCCAGCAGCTTAGGCCCCCGGGCTGAAGCTTTCTTT

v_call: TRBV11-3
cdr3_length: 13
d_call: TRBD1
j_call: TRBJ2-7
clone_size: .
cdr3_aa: CASSAGQGYEQYF
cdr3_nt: TGTGCCAGCAGCGCGGGACAGGGCTACGAGCAGTACTTC

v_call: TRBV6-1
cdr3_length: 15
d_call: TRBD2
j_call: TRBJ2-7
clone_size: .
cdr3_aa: CASSGLAGVSYEQYF
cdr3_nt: TGTGCCAGCAGTGGACTAGCGGGAGTCTCCTACGAGCAGTACTTC

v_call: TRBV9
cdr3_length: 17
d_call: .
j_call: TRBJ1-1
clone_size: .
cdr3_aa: CASSVATGSDMNTEAFF
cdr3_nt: TGTGCCAGCAGCGTAGCTACGGGGTCAGATATGAACACTGAAGCTTTCTTT

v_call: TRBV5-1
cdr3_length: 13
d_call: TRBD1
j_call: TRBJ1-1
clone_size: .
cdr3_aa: CASSIIQGDRAFF
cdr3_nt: TGCGCCAGCAGCATAATACAGGGGGACCGAGCTTTCTTT

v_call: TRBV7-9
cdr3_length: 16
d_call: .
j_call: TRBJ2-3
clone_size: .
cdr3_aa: CASSLELALWTDTQYF
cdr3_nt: TGTGCCAGCAGCTTAGAACTAGCTCTGTGGACAGATACGCAGTATTTT

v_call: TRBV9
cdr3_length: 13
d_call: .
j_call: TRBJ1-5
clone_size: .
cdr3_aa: CASSRDSNQPQHF
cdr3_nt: TGTGCCAGCAGCCGGGATAGCAATCAGCCCCAGCATTTT

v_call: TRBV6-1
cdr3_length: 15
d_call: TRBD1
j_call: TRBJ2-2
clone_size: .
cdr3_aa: CASSKGQGVTGELFF
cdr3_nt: TGTGCCAGCAGCAAGGGACAGGGGGTAACCGGGGAGCTGTTTTTT

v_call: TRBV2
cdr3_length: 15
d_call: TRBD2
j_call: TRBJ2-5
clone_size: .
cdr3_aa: CASSTAGGGFETQYF
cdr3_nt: TGTGCCAGCAGTACCGCGGGAGGAGGTTTTGAGACCCAGTACTTC

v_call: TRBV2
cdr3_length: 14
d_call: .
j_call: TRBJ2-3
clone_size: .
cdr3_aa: CASSVTGYTDTQYF
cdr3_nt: TGTGCCAGCAGCGTCACGGGATATACCGATACGCAGTATTTT

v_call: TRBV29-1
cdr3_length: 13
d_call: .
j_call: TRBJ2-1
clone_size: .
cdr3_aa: CSAFSGMGNEQFF
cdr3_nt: TGCAGCGCGTTTAGCGGTATGGGCAATGAGCAGTTCTTC

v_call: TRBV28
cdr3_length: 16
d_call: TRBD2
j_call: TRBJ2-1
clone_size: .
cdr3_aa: CASTPSGTSVGFEQFF
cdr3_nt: TGTGCCAGCACCCCCTCCGGGACTAGTGTAGGGTTTGAGCAGTTCTTC

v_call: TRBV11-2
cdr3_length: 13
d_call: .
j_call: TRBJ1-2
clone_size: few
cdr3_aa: CASSTGKYYGYTF
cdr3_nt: TGTGCCAGCAGCACAGGGAAATACTATGGCTACACCTTC

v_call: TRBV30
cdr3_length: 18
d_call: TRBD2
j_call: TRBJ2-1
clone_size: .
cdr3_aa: CAWSIFGRERSGDNEQFF
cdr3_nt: TGTGCCTGGAGTATATTCGGGCGGGAGCGTTCTGGGGACAATGAGCAGTTCTTC

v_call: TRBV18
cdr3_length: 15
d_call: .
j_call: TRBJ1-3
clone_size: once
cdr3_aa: CASSPPWTAGNTIYF
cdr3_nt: TGTGCCAGCTCACCGCCCTGGACAGCTGGAAACACCATATATTTT

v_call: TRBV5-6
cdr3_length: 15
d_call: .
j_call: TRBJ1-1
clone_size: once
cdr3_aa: CASSQRAGGPLGAFF
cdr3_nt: TGTGCCAGCAGCCAGAGGGCAGGCGGGCCCCTGGGAGCTTTCTTT

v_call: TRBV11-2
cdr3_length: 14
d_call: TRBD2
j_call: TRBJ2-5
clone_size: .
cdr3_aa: CASSLVPGGETQYF
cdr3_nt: TGTGCCAGCAGCTTAGTACCCGGGGGGGAGACCCAGTACTTC

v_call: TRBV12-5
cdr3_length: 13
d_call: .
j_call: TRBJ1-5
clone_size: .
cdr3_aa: CASGLLSNQPQHF
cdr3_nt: TGTGCTAGTGGTTTACTTAGCAATCAGCCCCAGCATTTT

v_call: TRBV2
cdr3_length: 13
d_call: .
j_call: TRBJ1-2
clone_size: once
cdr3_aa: CASKYRATIGYTF
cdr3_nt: TGTGCCAGCAAATACAGGGCGACTATTGGCTACACCTTC

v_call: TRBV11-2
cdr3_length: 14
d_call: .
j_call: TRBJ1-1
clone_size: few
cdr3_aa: CASSSATGNTEAFF
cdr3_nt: TGTGCCAGCAGCTCCGCCACAGGAAACACTGAAGCTTTCTTT

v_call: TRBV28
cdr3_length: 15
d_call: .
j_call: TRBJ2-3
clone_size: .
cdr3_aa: CASSSGGSFQDTQYF
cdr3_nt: TGTGCCAGCAGTTCCGGAGGGAGTTTTCAAGATACGCAGTATTTT

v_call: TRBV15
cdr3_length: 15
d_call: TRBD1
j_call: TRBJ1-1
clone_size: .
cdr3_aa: CATSRSPRQGTEAFF
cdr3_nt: TGTGCCACCAGCAGAAGTCCGAGACAGGGAACTGAAGCTTTCTTT

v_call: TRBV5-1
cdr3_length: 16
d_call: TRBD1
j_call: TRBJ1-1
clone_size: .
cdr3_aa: CASSLAGTGGKTEAFF
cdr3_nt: TGCGCCAGCAGCTTGGCCGGGACAGGGGGAAAAACTGAAGCTTTCTTT

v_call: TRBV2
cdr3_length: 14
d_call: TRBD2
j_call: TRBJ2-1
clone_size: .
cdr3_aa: CASTREESSGEQFF
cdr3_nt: TGTGCCAGCACCCGGGAGGAGTCGTCGGGGGAGCAGTTCTTC

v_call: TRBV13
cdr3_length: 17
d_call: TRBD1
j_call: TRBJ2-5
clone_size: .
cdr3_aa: CASSPPTGTGAEETQYF
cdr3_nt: TGTGCCAGCAGCCCACCGACCGGGACAGGGGCCGAGGAGACCCAGTACTTC

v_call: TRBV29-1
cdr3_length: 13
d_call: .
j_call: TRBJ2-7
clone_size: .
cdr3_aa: CSVGDKQDYEQYF
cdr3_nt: TGCAGCGTCGGGGACAAACAGGACTACGAGCAGTACTTC

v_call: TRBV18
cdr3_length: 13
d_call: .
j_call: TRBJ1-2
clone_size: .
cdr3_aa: CASSDSSNYGYTF
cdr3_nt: TGTGCCAGCTCCGACAGCTCGAACTATGGCTACACCTTC

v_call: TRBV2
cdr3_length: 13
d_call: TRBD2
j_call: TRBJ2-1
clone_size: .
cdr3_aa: CASSERERNEQFF
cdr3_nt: TGTGCCAGCAGCGAGCGGGAGCGCAATGAGCAGTTCTTC

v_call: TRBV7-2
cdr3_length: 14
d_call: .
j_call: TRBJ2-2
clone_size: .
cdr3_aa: CASSLVQSTGELFF
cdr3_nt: TGTGCCAGCAGCTTAGTACAGAGCACCGGGGAGCTGTTTTTT

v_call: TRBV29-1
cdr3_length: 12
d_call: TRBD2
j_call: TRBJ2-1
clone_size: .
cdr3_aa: CSVEESGRAQFF
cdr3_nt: TGCAGCGTTGAAGAGAGCGGGAGGGCCCAGTTCTTC

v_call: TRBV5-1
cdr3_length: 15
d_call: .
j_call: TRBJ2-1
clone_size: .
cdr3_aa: CASSLDWSRVNEQFF
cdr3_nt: TGCGCCAGCAGCTTGGACTGGTCTCGGGTCAATGAGCAGTTCTTC

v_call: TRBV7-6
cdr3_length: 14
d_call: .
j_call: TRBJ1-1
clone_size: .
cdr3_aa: CASSTSGGNTEAFF
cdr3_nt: TGTGCCAGCAGTACCTCGGGGGGGAACACTGAAGCTTTCTTT

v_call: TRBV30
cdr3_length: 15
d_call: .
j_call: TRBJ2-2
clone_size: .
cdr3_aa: CAWSVLNSYTGELFF
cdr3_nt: TGTGCCTGGAGTGTACTCAACTCCTACACCGGGGAGCTGTTTTTT

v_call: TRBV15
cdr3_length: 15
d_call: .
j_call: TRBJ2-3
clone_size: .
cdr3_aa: CATSRYGGSTDTQYF
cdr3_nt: TGTGCCACCAGCAGATACGGGGGAAGCACAGATACGCAGTATTTT

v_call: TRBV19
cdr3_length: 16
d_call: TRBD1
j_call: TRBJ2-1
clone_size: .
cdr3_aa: CASSVGQGMPNNEQFF
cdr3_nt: TGTGCCAGTAGTGTCGGACAGGGTATGCCTAACAATGAGCAGTTCTTC

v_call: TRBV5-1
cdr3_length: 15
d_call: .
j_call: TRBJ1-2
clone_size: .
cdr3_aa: CASSLDPGVGYGYTF
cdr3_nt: TGCGCCAGCAGCTTAGATCCCGGGGTGGGGTATGGCTACACCTTC

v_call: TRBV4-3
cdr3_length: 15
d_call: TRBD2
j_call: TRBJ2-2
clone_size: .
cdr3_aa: CASSPSGRHTGELFF
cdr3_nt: TGCGCCAGCAGCCCCAGCGGGAGGCACACCGGGGAGCTGTTTTTT

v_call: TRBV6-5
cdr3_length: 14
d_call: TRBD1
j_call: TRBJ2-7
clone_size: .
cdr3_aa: CASRPGQGTYEQYF
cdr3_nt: TGTGCCTCTCGACCGGGACAGGGGACCTACGAGCAGTACTTC

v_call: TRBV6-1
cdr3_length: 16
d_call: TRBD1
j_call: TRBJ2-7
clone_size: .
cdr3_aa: CASSEVRGQGAEEQYF
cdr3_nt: TGTGCCAGCAGTGAAGTGAGGGGACAGGGGGCGGAAGAGCAGTACTTC